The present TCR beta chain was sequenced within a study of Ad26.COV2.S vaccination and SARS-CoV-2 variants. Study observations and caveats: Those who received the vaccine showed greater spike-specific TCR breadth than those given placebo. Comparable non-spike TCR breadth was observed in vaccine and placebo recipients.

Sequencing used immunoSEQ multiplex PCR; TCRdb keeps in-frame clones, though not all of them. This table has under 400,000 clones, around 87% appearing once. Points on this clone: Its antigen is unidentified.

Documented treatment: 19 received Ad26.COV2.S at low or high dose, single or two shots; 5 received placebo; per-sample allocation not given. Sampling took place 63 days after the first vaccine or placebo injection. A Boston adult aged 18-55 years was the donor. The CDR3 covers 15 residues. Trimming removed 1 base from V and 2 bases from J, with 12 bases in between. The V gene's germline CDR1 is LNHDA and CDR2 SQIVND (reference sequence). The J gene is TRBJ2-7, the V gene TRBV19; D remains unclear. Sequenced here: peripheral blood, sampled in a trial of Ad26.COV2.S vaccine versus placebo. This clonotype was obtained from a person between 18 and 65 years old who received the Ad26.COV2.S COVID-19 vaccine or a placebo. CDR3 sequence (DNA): TGTGCCAGTAGTATAGGACTGATGTCAACCTACGAGCAGTACTTC. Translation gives CASSIGLMSTYEQYF.